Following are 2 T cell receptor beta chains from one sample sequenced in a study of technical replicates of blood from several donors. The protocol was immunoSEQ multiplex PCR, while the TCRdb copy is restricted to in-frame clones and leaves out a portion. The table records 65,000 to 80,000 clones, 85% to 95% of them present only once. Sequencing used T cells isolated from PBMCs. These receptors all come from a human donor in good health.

The CDR3 here is CASSIDYGYTF. The CDR3 DNA is TGTGCCAGTAGTATCGACTATGGCTACACCTTC. V and J are TRBV19 and TRBJ1-2; D remains ambiguous. The CDR3 consists of 11 residues. From germline, CDR1 is LNHDA and CDR2 SQIVND (reference sequence). V lost 3 bases and J 3 bases, leaving 2 bases between the germline ends.

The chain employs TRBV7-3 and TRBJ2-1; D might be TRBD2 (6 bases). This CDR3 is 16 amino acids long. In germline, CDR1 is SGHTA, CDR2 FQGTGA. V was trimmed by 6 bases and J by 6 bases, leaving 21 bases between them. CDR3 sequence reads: CASSPVFGQGGNEQFF. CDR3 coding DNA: TGTGCCAGCAGTCCTGTCTTTGGGCAGGGAGGCAATGAGCAGTTCTTC.